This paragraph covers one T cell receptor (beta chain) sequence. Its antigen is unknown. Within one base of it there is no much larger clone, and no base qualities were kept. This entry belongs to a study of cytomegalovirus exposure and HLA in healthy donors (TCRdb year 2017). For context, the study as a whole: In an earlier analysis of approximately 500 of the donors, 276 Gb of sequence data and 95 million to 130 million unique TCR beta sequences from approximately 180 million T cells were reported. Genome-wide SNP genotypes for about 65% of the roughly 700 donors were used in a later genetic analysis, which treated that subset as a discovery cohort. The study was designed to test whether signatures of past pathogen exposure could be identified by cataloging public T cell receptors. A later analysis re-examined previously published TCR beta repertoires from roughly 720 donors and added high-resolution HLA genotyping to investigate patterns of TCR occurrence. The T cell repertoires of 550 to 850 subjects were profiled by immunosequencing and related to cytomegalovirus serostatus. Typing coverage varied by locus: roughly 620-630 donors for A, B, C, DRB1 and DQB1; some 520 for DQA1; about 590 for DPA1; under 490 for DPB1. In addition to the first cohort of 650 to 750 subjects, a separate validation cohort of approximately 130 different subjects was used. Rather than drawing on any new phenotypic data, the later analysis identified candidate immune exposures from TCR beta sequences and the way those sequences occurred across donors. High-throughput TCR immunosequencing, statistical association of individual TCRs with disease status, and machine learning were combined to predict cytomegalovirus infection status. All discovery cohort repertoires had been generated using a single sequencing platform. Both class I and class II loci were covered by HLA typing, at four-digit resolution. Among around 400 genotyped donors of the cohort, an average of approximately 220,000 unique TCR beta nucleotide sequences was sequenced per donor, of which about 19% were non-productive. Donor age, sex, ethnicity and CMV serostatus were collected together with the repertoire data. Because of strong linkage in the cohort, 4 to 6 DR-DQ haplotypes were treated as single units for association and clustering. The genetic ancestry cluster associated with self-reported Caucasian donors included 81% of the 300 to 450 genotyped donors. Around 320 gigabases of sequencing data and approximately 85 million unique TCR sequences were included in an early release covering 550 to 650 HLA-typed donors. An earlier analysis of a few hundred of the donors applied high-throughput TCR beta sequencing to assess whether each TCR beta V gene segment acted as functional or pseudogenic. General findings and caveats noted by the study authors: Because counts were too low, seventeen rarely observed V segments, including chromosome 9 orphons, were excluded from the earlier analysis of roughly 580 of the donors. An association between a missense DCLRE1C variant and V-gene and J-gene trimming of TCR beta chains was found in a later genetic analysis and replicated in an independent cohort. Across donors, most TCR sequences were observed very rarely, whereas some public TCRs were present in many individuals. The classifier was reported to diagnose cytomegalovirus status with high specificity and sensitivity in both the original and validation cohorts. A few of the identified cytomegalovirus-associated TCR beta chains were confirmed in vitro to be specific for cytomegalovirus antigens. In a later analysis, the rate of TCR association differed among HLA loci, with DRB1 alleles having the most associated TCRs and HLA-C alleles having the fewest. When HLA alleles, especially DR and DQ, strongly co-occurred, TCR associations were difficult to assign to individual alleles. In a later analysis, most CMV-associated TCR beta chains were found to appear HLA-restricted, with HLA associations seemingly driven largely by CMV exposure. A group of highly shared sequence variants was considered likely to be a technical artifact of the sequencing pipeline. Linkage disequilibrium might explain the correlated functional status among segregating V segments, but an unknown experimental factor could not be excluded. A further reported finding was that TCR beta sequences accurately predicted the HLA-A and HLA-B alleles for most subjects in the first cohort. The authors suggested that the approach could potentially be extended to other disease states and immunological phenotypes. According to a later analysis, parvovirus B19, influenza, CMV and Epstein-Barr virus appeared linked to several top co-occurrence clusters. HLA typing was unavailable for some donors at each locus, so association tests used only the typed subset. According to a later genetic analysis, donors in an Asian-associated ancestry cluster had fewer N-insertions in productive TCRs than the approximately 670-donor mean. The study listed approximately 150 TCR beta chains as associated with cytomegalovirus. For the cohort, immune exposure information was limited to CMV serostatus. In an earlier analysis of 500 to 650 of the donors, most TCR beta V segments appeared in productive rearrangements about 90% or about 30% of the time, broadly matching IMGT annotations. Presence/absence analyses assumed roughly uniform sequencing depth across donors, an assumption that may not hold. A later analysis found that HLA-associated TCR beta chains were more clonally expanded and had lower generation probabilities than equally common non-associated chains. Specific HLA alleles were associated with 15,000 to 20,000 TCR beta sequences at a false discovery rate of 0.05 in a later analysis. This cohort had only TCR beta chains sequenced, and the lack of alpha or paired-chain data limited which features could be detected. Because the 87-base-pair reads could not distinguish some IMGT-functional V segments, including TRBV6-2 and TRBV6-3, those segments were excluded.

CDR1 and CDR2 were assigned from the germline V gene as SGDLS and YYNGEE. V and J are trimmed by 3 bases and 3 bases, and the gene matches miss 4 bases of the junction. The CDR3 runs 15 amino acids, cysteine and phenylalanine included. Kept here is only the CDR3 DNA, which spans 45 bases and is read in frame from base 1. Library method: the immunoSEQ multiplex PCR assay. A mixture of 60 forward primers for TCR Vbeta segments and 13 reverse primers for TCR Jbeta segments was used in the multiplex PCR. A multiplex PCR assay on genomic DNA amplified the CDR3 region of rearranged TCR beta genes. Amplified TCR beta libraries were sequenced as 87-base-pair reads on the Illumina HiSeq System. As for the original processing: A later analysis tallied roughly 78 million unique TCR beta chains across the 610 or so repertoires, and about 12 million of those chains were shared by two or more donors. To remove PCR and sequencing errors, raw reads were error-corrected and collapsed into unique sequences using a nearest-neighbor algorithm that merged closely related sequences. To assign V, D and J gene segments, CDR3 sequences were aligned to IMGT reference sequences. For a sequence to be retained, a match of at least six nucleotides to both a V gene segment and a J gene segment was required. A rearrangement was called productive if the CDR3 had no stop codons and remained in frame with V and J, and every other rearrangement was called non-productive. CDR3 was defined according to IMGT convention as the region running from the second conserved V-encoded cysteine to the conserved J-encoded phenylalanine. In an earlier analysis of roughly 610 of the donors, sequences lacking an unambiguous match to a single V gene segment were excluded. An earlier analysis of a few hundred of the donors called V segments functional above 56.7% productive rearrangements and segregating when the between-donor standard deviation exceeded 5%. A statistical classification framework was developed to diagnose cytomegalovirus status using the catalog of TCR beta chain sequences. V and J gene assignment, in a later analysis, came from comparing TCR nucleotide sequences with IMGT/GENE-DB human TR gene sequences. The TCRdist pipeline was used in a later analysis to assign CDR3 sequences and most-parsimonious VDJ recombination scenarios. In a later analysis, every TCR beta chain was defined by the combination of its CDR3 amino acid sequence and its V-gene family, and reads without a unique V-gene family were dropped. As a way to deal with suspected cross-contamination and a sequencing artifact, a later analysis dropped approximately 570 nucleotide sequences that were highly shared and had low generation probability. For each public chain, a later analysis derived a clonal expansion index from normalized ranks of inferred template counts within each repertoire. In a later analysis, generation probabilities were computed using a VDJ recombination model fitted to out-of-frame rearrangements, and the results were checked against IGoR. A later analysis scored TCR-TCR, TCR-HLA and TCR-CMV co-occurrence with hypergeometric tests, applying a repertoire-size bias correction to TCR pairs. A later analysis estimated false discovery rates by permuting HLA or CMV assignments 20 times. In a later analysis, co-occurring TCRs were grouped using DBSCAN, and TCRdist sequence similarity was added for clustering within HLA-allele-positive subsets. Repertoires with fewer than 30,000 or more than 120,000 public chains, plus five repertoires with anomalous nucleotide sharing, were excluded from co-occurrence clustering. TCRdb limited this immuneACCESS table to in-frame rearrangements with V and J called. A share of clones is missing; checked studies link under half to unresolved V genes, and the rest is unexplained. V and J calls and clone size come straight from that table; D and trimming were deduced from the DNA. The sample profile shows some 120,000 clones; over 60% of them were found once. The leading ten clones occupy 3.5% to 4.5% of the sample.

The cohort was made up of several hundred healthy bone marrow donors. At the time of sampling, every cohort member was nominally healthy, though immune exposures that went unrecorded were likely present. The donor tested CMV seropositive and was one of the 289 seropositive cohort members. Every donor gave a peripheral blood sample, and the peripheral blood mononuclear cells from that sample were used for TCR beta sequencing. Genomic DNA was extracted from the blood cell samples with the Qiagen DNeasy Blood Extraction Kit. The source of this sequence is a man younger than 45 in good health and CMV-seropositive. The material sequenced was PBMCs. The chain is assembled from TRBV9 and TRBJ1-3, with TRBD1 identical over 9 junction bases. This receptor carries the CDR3 CASSAHRGLGNTIYF. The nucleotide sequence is TGTGCCAGCAGCGCGCACAGGGGGCTTGGAAACACCATATATTTT.